This entry describes one T cell receptor beta chain. Its target is unknown. The CDR3 extends over 15 amino acids. Germline CDR1 and CDR2: SGHTA and FQGNSA. The V segment lost 6 bases and the J segment 2 bases; nucleotides outside the gene matches: 6. This specimen belongs to a study of radiotherapy plus CTLA-4 blockade in lung cancer. Turning to the study itself: The study recorded objective responses in roughly a sixth of patients and disease control in approximately 29%.

Profiled with immunoSEQ multiplex PCR; TCRdb holds only in-frame clones, not every one. This sample has about 110,000 clones, with more than 75% found just once. Chemo-refractory metastatic non-small-cell lung cancer patients underwent focal radiation alongside CTLA-4 blockade with ipilimumab. Notes on the study in general: Strongest reported response predictors: early blood clone changes and post-radiation interferon-beta.

The source of this sequence is a human donor with non-small cell lung cancer that progressed on radiotherapy plus ipilimumab. Some clones in this sample may be carry-over from other donors' samples. The specimen comprised peripheral blood, sampled from a patient treated with radiotherapy plus ipilimumab. V usage is TRBV7-2 and J usage is TRBJ2-7, with 11 bases identical to TRBD2. This CDR3 is CASSIGSGGAYEQYF. The CDR3 DNA reads as TGTGCCAGCAGTATTGGTAGCGGGGGGGCCTACGAGCAGTACTTC.